These T cell receptor beta chains were read from a single sample in a study of cytomegalovirus exposure and HLA in healthy donors. Sequencing used immunoSEQ multiplex PCR; TCRdb keeps in-frame clones, though not all of them. Among about 200,000 clones listed, around 90% were seen once. Sequencing was performed on PBMCs. These receptors all stem from a woman between 18 and 29 years old in good health and CMV-seropositive. Both conserved end residues are part of each CDR3. A D gene is named only where the DNA matches it firmly. Size values are once, few and many counts, or a class for expanded clones, and some rows have none.

j_call: TRBJ2-1
v_call: TRBV28
clone_size: NA
d_call: TRBD2
cdr3_aa: CASSPAGTSGRGEQFF
cdr3_nt: TGTGCCAGCAGCCCAGCCGGGACTAGCGGGAGAGGTGAGCAGTTCTTC

j_call: TRBJ2-2
v_call: TRBV9
clone_size: NA
d_call: TRBD2
cdr3_aa: CASSPGTSGNTGELFF
cdr3_nt: TGTGCCAGCAGCCCGGGGACTAGCGGGAACACCGGGGAGCTGTTTTTT

j_call: TRBJ2-3
v_call: TRBV19
clone_size: NA
d_call: NA
cdr3_aa: CASSPGGRTDTQYF
cdr3_nt: TGTGCCAGTAGTCCGGGGGGCCGGACAGATACGCAGTATTTT

j_call: TRBJ2-7
v_call: TRBV20-1
clone_size: NA
d_call: TRBD1
cdr3_aa: CSANRGLEQYF
cdr3_nt: TGCAGTGCCAACAGGGGGCTGGAGCAGTACTTC

j_call: TRBJ1-5
v_call: TRBV19
clone_size: NA
d_call: NA
cdr3_aa: CASSMRETDSNQPQHF
cdr3_nt: TGTGCCAGTAGTATGCGGGAGACTGATAGCAATCAGCCCCAGCATTTT

j_call: TRBJ2-2
v_call: TRBV5-1
clone_size: NA
d_call: TRBD2
cdr3_aa: CASSGLAGGTGELFF
cdr3_nt: TGCGCCAGCAGCGGACTAGCGGGAGGGACCGGGGAGCTGTTTTTT

j_call: TRBJ1-3
v_call: TRBV28
clone_size: NA
d_call: NA
cdr3_aa: CASRASGNTIYF
cdr3_nt: TGTGCCAGCAGGGCATCTGGAAACACCATATATTTT

j_call: TRBJ2-7
v_call: TRBV28
clone_size: NA
d_call: TRBD1
cdr3_aa: CASGTVGSYEQYF
cdr3_nt: TGTGCCAGTGGGACAGTAGGCTCCTACGAGCAGTACTTC

j_call: TRBJ1-3
v_call: TRBV6-5
clone_size: NA
d_call: TRBD1
cdr3_aa: CASSRQGAGNTIYF
cdr3_nt: TGTGCCAGCAGTCGACAGGGAGCTGGAAACACCATATATTTT

j_call: TRBJ2-5
v_call: TRBV5-1
clone_size: NA
d_call: TRBD1
cdr3_aa: CASSRDRFQETQYF
cdr3_nt: TGCGCCAGCAGCAGGGACAGGTTCCAAGAGACCCAGTACTTC

j_call: TRBJ1-3
v_call: TRBV19
clone_size: few
d_call: TRBD1
cdr3_aa: CATSLMGQDSGNTIYF
cdr3_nt: TGTGCCACCTCTCTGATGGGACAGGACTCTGGAAACACCATATATTTT

j_call: TRBJ2-7
v_call: TRBV30
clone_size: NA
d_call: TRBD1
cdr3_aa: CAFFGQGAYEQYF
cdr3_nt: TGTGCCTTCTTTGGACAGGGGGCGTACGAGCAGTACTTC

j_call: TRBJ2-3
v_call: TRBV9
clone_size: NA
d_call: NA
cdr3_aa: CASSPLSDTQYF
cdr3_nt: TGTGCCAGCAGCCCGCTATCAGATACGCAGTATTTT

j_call: TRBJ2-3
v_call: TRBV9
clone_size: once
d_call: TRBD2
cdr3_aa: CASSVASAGGDTQYF
cdr3_nt: TGTGCCAGCAGCGTAGCCTCGGCGGGAGGGGATACGCAGTATTTT

j_call: TRBJ1-4
v_call: TRBV2
clone_size: NA
d_call: TRBD1
cdr3_aa: CASRARGTREKLFF
cdr3_nt: TGTGCCAGCAGGGCCAGGGGGACTCGCGAAAAACTGTTTTTT

j_call: TRBJ2-3
v_call: TRBV7-3
clone_size: once
d_call: TRBD2
cdr3_aa: CASRSSGGGAADTQYF
cdr3_nt: TGTGCCAGCAGATCGTCGGGAGGGGGGGCGGCAGATACGCAGTATTTT

j_call: TRBJ2-7
v_call: TRBV27
clone_size: NA
d_call: NA
cdr3_aa: CASSFPEVSGNLYEQYF
cdr3_nt: TGTGCCAGCAGTTTCCCGGAGGTTAGCGGCAACCTCTACGAGCAGTACTTC

j_call: TRBJ2-1
v_call: TRBV7-8
clone_size: NA
d_call: TRBD1
cdr3_aa: CASSLRAGTGGSYNEQFF
cdr3_nt: TGTGCCAGCAGCCTAAGAGCGGGGACAGGGGGGTCCTACAATGAGCAGTTCTTC

j_call: TRBJ1-4
v_call: TRBV9
clone_size: NA
d_call: NA
cdr3_aa: CASSVGVGGASEKLFF
cdr3_nt: TGTGCCAGCAGCGTAGGGGTCGGGGGGGCGAGTGAAAAACTGTTTTTT

j_call: TRBJ2-1
v_call: TRBV5-4
clone_size: NA
d_call: TRBD1
cdr3_aa: CASSLMFRGQGRNEQFF
cdr3_nt: TGTGCCAGCAGCTTGATGTTTCGGGGACAGGGGCGGAATGAGCAGTTCTTC

j_call: TRBJ1-1
v_call: TRBV27
clone_size: NA
d_call: NA
cdr3_aa: CASSTISRVGRVTEAFF
cdr3_nt: TGTGCCAGCAGTACTATCTCCAGGGTAGGTAGGGTCACTGAAGCTTTCTTT

j_call: TRBJ1-5
v_call: TRBV5-1
clone_size: NA
d_call: NA
cdr3_aa: CASSPVGGGNQPQHF
cdr3_nt: TGCGCCAGCAGCCCGGTGGGGGGAGGCAATCAGCCCCAGCATTTT

j_call: TRBJ2-7
v_call: TRBV18
clone_size: NA
d_call: NA
cdr3_aa: CASSPPSTRYEQYF
cdr3_nt: TGTGCCAGCTCACCACCGTCGACTAGGTACGAGCAGTACTTC

j_call: TRBJ1-2
v_call: TRBV28
clone_size: NA
d_call: TRBD1
cdr3_aa: CASSPGQVVVGYGYTF
cdr3_nt: TGTGCCAGCAGCCCGGGACAGGTCGTTGTCGGCTATGGCTACACCTTC

j_call: TRBJ1-5
v_call: TRBV6-1
clone_size: NA
d_call: NA
cdr3_aa: CASRPSGNQPQHF
cdr3_nt: TGTGCCAGCAGGCCTTCGGGCAATCAGCCCCAGCATTTT

j_call: TRBJ1-5
v_call: TRBV4-1
clone_size: NA
d_call: TRBD1
cdr3_aa: CASSQVTGGNQPQHF
cdr3_nt: TGCGCCAGCAGCCAAGTCACAGGGGGCAATCAGCCCCAGCATTTT

j_call: TRBJ2-1
v_call: TRBV5-1
clone_size: NA
d_call: TRBD1
cdr3_aa: CASRGTLGQGYNEQFF
cdr3_nt: TGCGCCAGCAGGGGAACCTTGGGACAGGGGTACAATGAGCAGTTCTTC

j_call: TRBJ2-7
v_call: TRBV10-3
clone_size: NA
d_call: TRBD2
cdr3_aa: CAISEGLARRQYF
cdr3_nt: TGTGCCATCAGTGAAGGACTAGCGAGACGGCAGTACTTC

j_call: TRBJ1-2
v_call: TRBV5-4
clone_size: NA
d_call: NA
cdr3_aa: CASSNLAGLGVYGYTF
cdr3_nt: TGTGCCAGCAGCAACTTAGCGGGCCTCGGCGTCTATGGCTACACCTTC

j_call: TRBJ2-1
v_call: TRBV27
clone_size: once
d_call: TRBD2
cdr3_aa: CASRPGTSNYNEQFF
cdr3_nt: TGTGCCAGCAGGCCCGGGACTAGCAACTACAATGAGCAGTTCTTC

j_call: TRBJ1-5
v_call: TRBV25-1
clone_size: once
d_call: NA
cdr3_aa: CASSEMGQNQPQHF
cdr3_nt: TGTGCCAGCAGTGAAATGGGCCAAAATCAGCCCCAGCATTTT

j_call: TRBJ1-1
v_call: TRBV12-5
clone_size: NA
d_call: NA
cdr3_aa: CASGLPTIQKNTEAFF
cdr3_nt: TGTGCTAGTGGTTTGCCTACAATACAGAAGAACACTGAAGCTTTCTTT

j_call: TRBJ1-5
v_call: TRBV30
clone_size: NA
d_call: NA
cdr3_aa: CAWSLTGPQPQHF
cdr3_nt: TGTGCCTGGAGTCTTACAGGCCCTCAGCCCCAGCATTTT

j_call: TRBJ2-7
v_call: TRBV5-4
clone_size: NA
d_call: NA
cdr3_aa: CASSRLDYQTYEQYF
cdr3_nt: TGTGCCAGCAGCCGGTTGGACTATCAAACTTACGAGCAGTACTTC

j_call: TRBJ2-2
v_call: TRBV5-1
clone_size: NA
d_call: NA
cdr3_aa: CASSPGGTGHTGELFF
cdr3_nt: TGCGCCAGCAGCCCCGGGGGTACGGGCCACACCGGGGAGCTGTTTTTT

j_call: TRBJ2-3
v_call: TRBV27
clone_size: once
d_call: NA
cdr3_aa: CASSSGQTAGDTQYF
cdr3_nt: TGTGCCAGCAGTTCAGGACAGACAGCCGGAGATACGCAGTATTTT

j_call: TRBJ2-7
v_call: TRBV28
clone_size: NA
d_call: NA
cdr3_aa: CASSRGELYEQYF
cdr3_nt: TGTGCCAGCAGCAGGGGAGAGCTTTACGAGCAGTACTTC

j_call: TRBJ1-5
v_call: TRBV6-5
clone_size: NA
d_call: TRBD1
cdr3_aa: CATLLDRGLNQPQHF
cdr3_nt: TGTGCCACCCTGCTAGACAGGGGGCTCAATCAGCCCCAGCATTTT

j_call: TRBJ2-1
v_call: TRBV30
clone_size: NA
d_call: TRBD2
cdr3_aa: CAWSLTSGRIDEQFF
cdr3_nt: TGTGCCTGGAGTTTGACTAGCGGGAGGATTGATGAGCAGTTCTTC

j_call: TRBJ1-2
v_call: TRBV21-1
clone_size: NA
d_call: NA
cdr3_aa: CASSSPVLYGYTF
cdr3_nt: TGTGCCAGCAGCTCTCCCGTCCTCTATGGCTACACCTTC

j_call: TRBJ1-4
v_call: TRBV7-9
clone_size: NA
d_call: NA
cdr3_aa: CASSPRGATNEKLFF
cdr3_nt: TGTGCCAGCAGCCCCCGGGGAGCAACTAATGAAAAACTGTTTTTT

j_call: TRBJ1-5
v_call: TRBV2
clone_size: NA
d_call: TRBD1
cdr3_aa: CASSAGQPYNQPQHF
cdr3_nt: TGTGCCAGCAGTGCGGGACAGCCTTACAATCAGCCCCAGCATTTT

j_call: TRBJ2-6
v_call: TRBV28
clone_size: NA
d_call: NA
cdr3_aa: CASSTYRPSGANVLTF
cdr3_nt: TGTGCCAGCAGTACATACCGCCCCTCTGGGGCCAACGTCCTGACTTTC

j_call: TRBJ1-3
v_call: TRBV6-5
clone_size: NA
d_call: NA
cdr3_aa: CASQGLVGNTIYF
cdr3_nt: TGTGCCAGTCAGGGTCTGGTTGGAAACACCATATATTTT

j_call: TRBJ2-5
v_call: TRBV4-1
clone_size: NA
d_call: TRBD2
cdr3_aa: CASSQGTPIRLAIRETQYF
cdr3_nt: TGCGCCAGCAGCCAAGGAACACCCATCCGACTAGCTATCCGGGAGACCCAGTACTTC

j_call: TRBJ2-7
v_call: TRBV10-3
clone_size: NA
d_call: TRBD2
cdr3_aa: CAISDQGTSGSHEQYF
cdr3_nt: TGTGCCATCAGTGACCAAGGGACTAGCGGGAGTCACGAGCAGTACTTC

j_call: TRBJ1-2
v_call: TRBV6-5
clone_size: NA
d_call: NA
cdr3_aa: CASTLRADHYGYTF
cdr3_nt: TGTGCCAGCACCCTGAGAGCGGATCACTATGGCTACACCTTC

j_call: TRBJ2-1
v_call: TRBV7-9
clone_size: few
d_call: NA
cdr3_aa: CASSLYAGGHEQFF
cdr3_nt: TGTGCCAGCAGCTTATACGCCGGGGGGCATGAGCAGTTCTTC

j_call: TRBJ2-7
v_call: TRBV19
clone_size: few
d_call: TRBD1
cdr3_aa: CASSLGGTGPWEQYF
cdr3_nt: TGTGCCAGTAGTCTTGGGGGGACAGGTCCTTGGGAGCAGTACTTC

j_call: TRBJ1-5
v_call: TRBV5-1
clone_size: NA
d_call: NA
cdr3_aa: CASSVGANQPQHF
cdr3_nt: TGCGCCAGCAGCGTAGGGGCTAATCAGCCCCAGCATTTT

j_call: TRBJ2-7
v_call: TRBV19
clone_size: NA
d_call: NA
cdr3_aa: CASSIQGSSYEQYF
cdr3_nt: TGTGCCAGTAGTATCCAGGGGAGCTCCTACGAGCAGTACTTC

j_call: TRBJ1-4
v_call: TRBV4-2
clone_size: NA
d_call: NA
cdr3_aa: CASSQVGVELFF
cdr3_nt: TGTGCCAGCAGCCAAGTAGGAGTAGAACTGTTTTTT